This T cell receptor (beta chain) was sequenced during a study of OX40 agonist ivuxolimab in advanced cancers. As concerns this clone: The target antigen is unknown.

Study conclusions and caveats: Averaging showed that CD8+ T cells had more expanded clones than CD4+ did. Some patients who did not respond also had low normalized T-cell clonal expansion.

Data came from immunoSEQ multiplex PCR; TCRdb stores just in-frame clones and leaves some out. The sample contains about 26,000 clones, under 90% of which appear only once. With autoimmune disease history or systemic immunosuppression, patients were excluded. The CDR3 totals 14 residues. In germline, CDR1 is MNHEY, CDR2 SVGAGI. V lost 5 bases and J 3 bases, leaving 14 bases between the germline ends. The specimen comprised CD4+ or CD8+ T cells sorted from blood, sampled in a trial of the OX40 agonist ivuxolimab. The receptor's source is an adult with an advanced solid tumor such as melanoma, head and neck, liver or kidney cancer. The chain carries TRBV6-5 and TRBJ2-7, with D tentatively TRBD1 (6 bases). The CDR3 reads CASSEGHGDYEQYF. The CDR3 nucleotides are TGTGCCAGCAGTGAGGGACACGGAGACTACGAGCAGTACTTC.